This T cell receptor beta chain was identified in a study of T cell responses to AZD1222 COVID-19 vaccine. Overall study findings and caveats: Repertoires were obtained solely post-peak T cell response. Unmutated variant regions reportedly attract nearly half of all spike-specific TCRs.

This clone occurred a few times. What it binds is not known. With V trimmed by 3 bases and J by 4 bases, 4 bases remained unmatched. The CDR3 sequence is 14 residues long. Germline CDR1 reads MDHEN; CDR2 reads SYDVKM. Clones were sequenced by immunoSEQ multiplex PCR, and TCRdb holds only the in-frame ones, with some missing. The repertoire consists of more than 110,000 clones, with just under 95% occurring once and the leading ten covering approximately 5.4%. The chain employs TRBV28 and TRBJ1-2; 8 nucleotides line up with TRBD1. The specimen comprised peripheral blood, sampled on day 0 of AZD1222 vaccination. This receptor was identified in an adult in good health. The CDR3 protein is CASSFGTGPYGYTF. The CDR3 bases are TGTGCCAGCAGTTTTGGGACAGGACCCTATGGCTACACCTTC.